This T cell receptor beta chain was obtained from a study of T-cell reconstitution after alpha-beta-depleted transplantation in children. General study points: Reportedly, alpha-beta T cells present about two months post-transplant originated from several hundred expanded clones of graft origin. Surviving recipient T cells and thymic progenitors underlay high day-60 TCRbeta diversity in some patients.

Preparation of the TCRbeta library was carried out with unique molecular identifiers. TCRdb ran MiXCR on the PCR reads and lists one entry per CDR3 protein. This sample has some 600,000 distinct CDR3 sequences; over 10% occur once, and the top ten carry 2.2%. As for this clonotype: No antigen is known for it.

The germline V gene has CDR1 MNHEY and CDR2 SMNVEV (reference sequence). The ends lost 4 bases at V and 5 bases at J; junction bases unmatched: 13. This CDR3 spans 17 amino acids. The sample consisted of PBMCs, mostly from graft donor cells, taken 360 days after TCRalphabeta/CD19-depleted stem cell transplant. This chain joins TRBV27 and TRBJ2-3; 9 bases are shared with TRBD1. This sequence was found in a male patient younger than 18 who had a stem cell transplant for acute myeloid leukemia, so the T cells may come from the graft donor. CDR3: CASSSLGQGGSEDTQYF. CDR3 bases: TGTGCCAGCAGTTCCCTGGGACAGGGAGGTTCGGAAGATACGCAGTATTTT.